The TCR beta chain described here comes from a study of long-term antiretroviral therapy in people with HIV. Version v3.0 of the immunoSEQ assay was performed at survey level. Only in-frame clones appear in the TCRdb table, and some are missing; sequencing was by immunoSEQ multiplex PCR. The sample carries about 20,000 clones, roughly nine tenths recorded once. The V end was cut by 9 bases, the J end by 0 bases, with 14 bases between. Per germline, CDR1 MRHNA and CDR2 SNTAGT. This CDR3 has 14 amino acids. This specimen consisted of unsorted PBMCs, obtained approximately 4.2 years before starting antiretroviral therapy. The clonotype was recovered from a woman in her 30s with HIV. The V and J genes are TRBV6-4 and TRBJ1-2; D perhaps matches TRBD1 (5 bases). CDR3 DNA sequence: TGTGCCAGACTAAGCAGACAGACTAACTATGGCTACACCTTC. Amino acids: CARLSRQTNYGYTF.